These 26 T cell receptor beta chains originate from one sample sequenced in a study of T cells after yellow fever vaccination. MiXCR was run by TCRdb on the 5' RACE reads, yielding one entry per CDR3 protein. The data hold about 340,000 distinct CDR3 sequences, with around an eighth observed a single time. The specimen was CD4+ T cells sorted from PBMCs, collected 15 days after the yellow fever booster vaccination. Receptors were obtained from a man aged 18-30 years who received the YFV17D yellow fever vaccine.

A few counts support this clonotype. CDR3: CASSPGTSGAGAQYF. The CDR3 DNA reads as TGTGCCAGCAGTCCCGGGACTAGCGGGGCAGGGGCCCAGTACTTC. V is TRBV3-1 and J is TRBJ2-5, with 13 bases fitting TRBD2. This CDR3 contains 15 residues. The germline V gene has CDR1 LGHDT and CDR2 YNNKEL (reference sequence). V trimming: 6 bases; J trimming: 9 bases; junction bases outside the gene matches: 10.

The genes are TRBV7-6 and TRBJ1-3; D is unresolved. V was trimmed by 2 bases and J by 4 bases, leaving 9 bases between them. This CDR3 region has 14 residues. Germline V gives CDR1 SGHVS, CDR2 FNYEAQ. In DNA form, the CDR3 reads TGTGCCAGCAGCTTAAATCGCGAGGGAAACACCATATATTTT. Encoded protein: CASSLNREGNTIYF.

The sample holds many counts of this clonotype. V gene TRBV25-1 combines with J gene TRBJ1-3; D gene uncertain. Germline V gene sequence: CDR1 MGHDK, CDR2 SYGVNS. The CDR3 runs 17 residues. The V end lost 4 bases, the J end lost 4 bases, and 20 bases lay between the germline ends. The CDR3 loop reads CASSGVFQGRAGNTIYF. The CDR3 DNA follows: TGTGCCAGCAGTGGAGTATTTCAAGGGCGAGCAGGAAACACCATATATTTT.

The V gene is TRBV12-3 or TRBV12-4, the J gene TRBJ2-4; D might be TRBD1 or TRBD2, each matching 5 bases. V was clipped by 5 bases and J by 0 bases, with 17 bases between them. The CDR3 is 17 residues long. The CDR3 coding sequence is TGTGCCAGCAGTGTTCTAACGAGGGGTTTAGCCAAAAACATTCAGTACTTC. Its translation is CASSVLTRGLAKNIQYF.

The CDR3 nucleotides are TGTGCCAGCTCTATAGACAGAACAAACGAGCAGTACGTC. The encoded protein is CASSIDRTNEQYV. This chain joins TRBV18 and TRBJ2-7, with TRBD1 as a possible D gene (5 bases). The CDR3 spans 13 residues. Germline CDR1 reads KGHSH; CDR2 reads LQKENI. V lost 6 bases and J 5 bases, leaving 14 bases between the germline ends.

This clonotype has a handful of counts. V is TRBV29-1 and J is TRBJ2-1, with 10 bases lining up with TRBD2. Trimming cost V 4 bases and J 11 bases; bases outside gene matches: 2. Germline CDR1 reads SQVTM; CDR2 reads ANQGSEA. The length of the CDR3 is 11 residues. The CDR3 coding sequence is TGCAGCGTTGCTAGCGGGGGCCAGCAGTTCTTC. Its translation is CSVASGGQQFF.

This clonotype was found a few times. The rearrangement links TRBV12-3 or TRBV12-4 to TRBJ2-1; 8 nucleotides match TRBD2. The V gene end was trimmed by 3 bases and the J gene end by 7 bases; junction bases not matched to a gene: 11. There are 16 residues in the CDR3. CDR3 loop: CASSFEWRGVKNEQFF. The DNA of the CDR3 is TGTGCCAGCAGTTTCGAGTGGCGGGGGGTAAAAAATGAGCAGTTCTTC.

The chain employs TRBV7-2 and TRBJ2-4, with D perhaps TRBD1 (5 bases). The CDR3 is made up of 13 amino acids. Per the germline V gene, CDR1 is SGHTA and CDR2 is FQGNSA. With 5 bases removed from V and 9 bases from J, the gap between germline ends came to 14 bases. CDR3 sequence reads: CASSTRVVGIQYF. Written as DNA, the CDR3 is TGTGCCAGCAGCACCAGGGTCGTTGGCATTCAGTACTTC.

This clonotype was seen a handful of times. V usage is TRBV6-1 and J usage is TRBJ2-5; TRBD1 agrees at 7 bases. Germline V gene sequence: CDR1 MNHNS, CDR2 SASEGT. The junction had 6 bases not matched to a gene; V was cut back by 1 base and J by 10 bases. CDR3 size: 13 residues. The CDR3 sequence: CASSEVQQGNQYF. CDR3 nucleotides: TGTGCCAGCAGTGAAGTACAACAGGGGAACCAGTACTTC.

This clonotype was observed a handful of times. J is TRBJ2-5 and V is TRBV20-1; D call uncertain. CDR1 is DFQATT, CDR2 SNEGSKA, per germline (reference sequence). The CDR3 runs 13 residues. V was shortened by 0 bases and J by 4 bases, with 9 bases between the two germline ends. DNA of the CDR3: TGCAGTGCTAGAGAATCAGCGCCAGAGACCCAGTACTTC. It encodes CSARESAPETQYF.

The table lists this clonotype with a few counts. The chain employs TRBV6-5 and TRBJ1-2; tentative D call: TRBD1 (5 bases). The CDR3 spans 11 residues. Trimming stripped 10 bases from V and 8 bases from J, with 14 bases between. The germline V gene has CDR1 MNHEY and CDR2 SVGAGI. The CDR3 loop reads CAIRGGIGYTF. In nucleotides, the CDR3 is TGTGCCATCCGGGGGGGGATCGGCTACACCTTC.

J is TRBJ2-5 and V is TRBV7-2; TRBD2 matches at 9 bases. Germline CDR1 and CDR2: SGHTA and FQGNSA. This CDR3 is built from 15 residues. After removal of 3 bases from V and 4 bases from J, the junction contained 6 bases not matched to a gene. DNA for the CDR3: TGTGCCAGCAGCTTCACGGGCGGGGGGGGAGAGACCCAGTACTTC. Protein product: CASSFTGGGGETQYF.

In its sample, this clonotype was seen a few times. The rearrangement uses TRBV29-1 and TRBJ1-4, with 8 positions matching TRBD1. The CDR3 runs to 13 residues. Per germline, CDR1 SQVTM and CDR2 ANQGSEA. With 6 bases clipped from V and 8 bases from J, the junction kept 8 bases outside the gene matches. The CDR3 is CSVAGQAGEKLFF. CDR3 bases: TGCAGCGTGGCGGGACAGGCAGGAGAAAAACTGTTTTTT. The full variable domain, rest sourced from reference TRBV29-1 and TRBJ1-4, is SAVISQKPSRDICQRGTSLTIQCQVDSQVTMMFWYRQQPGQSLTLIATANQGSEATYESGFVIDKFPISRPNLTFSTLTVSNMSPEDSSIYLCSVAGQAGEKLFFGSGTQLSVL.

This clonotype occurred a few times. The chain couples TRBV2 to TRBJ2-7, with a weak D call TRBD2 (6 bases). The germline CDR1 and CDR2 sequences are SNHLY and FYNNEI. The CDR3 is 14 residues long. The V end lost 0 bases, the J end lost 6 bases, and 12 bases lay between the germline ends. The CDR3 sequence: CASSEAGGAGEQYV. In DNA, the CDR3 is TGTGCCAGCAGTGAAGCAGGAGGGGCGGGCGAGCAGTACGTC.

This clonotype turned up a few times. The CDR3 reads CASSQDAGVGADTQYF. The CDR3 nucleotides read TGTGCCAGCAGCCAAGATGCCGGGGTAGGAGCAGATACGCAGTATTTT. V usage is TRBV3-1 and J usage is TRBJ2-3; possible D gene TRBD2, 5 bases. Between the trimmed V and J ends, which lost 0 bases and 4 bases, there was a span of 14 bases. Germline V gene data show CDR1 as LGHDT and CDR2 as YNNKEL (reference sequence). The length of the CDR3 is 16 residues.

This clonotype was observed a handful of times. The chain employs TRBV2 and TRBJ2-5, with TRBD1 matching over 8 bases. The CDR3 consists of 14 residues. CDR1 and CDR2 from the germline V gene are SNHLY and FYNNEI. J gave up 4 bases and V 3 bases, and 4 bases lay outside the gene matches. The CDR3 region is CASSEARGRETQYF. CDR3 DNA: TGTGCCAGCAGTGAGGCCAGGGGGCGAGAGACCCAGTACTTC. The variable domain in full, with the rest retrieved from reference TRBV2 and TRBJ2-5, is EPEVTQTPSHQVTQMGQEVILRCVPISNHLYFYWYRQILGQKVEFLVSFYNNEISEKSEIFDDQFSVERPDGSNFTLKIRSTKLEDSAMYFCASSEARGRETQYFGPGTRLLVL.

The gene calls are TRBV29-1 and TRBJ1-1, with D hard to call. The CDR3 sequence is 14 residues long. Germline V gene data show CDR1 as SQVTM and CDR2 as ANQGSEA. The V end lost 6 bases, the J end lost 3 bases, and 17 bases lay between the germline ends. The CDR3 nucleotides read TGCAGCGTCCTTACTTTCGGCGGGTACACTGAAGCTTTCTTT. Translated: CSVLTFGGYTEAFF.

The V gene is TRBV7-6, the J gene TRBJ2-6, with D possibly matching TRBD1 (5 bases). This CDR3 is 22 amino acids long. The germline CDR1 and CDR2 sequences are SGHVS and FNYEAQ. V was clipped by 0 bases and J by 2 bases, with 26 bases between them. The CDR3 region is CASSLALTTRQTQRPGANVLTF. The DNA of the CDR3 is TGTGCCAGCAGCTTAGCCCTCACCACGAGACAGACCCAGAGACCTGGGGCCAACGTCCTGACTTTC.

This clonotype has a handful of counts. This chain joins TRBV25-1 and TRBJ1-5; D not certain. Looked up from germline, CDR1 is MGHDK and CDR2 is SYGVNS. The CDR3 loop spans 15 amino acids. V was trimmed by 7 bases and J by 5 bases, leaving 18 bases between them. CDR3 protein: CASNAGSGEDQPQHF. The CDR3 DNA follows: TGTGCCAGCAACGCAGGATCCGGTGAGGATCAGCCCCAGCATTTT.

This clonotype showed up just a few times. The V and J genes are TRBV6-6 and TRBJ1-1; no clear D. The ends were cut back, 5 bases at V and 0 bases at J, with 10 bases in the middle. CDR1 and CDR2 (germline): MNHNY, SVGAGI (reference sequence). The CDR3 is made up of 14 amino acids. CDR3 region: CASSRPNLNTEAFF. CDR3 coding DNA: TGTGCCAGCAGTAGACCTAACTTGAACACTGAAGCTTTCTTT.

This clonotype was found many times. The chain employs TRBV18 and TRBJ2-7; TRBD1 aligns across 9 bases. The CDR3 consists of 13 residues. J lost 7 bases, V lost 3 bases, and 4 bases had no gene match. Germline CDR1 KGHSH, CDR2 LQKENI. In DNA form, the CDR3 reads TGTGCCAGCTCACCCGGACAGGGGTGGGAGCAGTACGTC. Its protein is CASSPGQGWEQYV.

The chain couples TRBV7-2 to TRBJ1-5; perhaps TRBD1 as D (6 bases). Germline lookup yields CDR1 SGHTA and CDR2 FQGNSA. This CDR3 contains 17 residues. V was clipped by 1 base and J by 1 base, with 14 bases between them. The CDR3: CASSLEGGASSNQPQHF. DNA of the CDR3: TGTGCCAGCAGCTTAGAGGGGGGGGCATCGAGCAATCAGCCCCAGCATTTT.

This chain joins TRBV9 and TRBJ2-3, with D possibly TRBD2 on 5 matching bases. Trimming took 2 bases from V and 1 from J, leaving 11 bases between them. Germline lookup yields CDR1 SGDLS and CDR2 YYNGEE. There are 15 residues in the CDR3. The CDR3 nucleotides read TGTGCCAGCAGCGTTGCGGGTTACGGCACAGATACGCAGTATTTT. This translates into CASSVAGYGTDTQYF.

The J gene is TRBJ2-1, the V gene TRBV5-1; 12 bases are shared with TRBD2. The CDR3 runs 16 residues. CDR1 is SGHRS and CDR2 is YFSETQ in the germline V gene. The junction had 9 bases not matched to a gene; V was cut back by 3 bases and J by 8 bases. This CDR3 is CASSSLTSGGFDEQFF. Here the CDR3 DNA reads TGCGCCAGCAGCTCCCTAACTAGCGGGGGGTTCGATGAGCAGTTCTTC.

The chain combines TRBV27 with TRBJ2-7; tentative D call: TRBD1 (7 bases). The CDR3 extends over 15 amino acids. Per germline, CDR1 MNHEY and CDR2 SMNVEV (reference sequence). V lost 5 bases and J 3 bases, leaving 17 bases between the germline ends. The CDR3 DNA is TGTGCCAGCAGTGTCCAGGGGGGCTTCTTCTACGAGCAGTACTTC. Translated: CASSVQGGFFYEQYF.

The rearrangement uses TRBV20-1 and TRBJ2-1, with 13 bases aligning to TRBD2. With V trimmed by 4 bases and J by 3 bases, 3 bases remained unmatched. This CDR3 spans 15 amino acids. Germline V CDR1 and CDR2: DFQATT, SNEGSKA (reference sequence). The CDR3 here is CSAKRTSGGYNEQFF. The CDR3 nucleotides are TGCAGTGCTAAAAGGACTAGCGGGGGCTACAATGAGCAGTTCTTC.